What follows are 32 T cell receptor beta chains derived from one specimen sequenced in a study of blood T cell repertoires in COVID-19. The data were produced by immunoSEQ multiplex PCR, yet TCRdb's version contains in-frame clones alone and is incomplete. The table records approximately 200,000 clones, approximately 80% of them present only once. Input material: PBMCs or T cells enriched from blood (not recorded which). Source of these receptors: a middle-aged woman with acute COVID-19.

The chain combines TRBV6-6 with TRBJ1-1; perhaps TRBD1 as D (6 bases). CDR1 and CDR2 from the germline V gene are MNHNY and SVGAGI (reference sequence). The CDR3 contains 14 residues. The ends were cut back, 11 bases at V and 0 bases at J, with 16 bases in the middle. Here the CDR3 reads CALGGPGLNTEAFF. DNA of the CDR3: TGTGCCCTGGGGGGGCCCGGGTTGAACACTGAAGCTTTCTTT.

V gene TRBV6-1 combines with J gene TRBJ1-5; D might be TRBD1 (5 bases). The V end was cut by 2 bases, the J end by 3 bases, with 11 bases between. Germline CDR1 is MNHNS and CDR2 is SASEGT. The CDR3 extends over 15 amino acids. The CDR3 nucleotides read TGTGCCAGCAGTGAAAACAGGCCTCCCAATCAGCCCCAGCATTTT. Its translation is CASSENRPPNQPQHF.

The chain couples TRBV6-2 or TRBV6-3 to TRBJ1-2; 10 positions agree with TRBD1. This CDR3 spans 15 amino acids. The V and J ends lost 5 bases and 5 bases, in that order; junction bases with no gene match: 8. CDR1 is MNHEY, CDR2 SVGEGT, per germline. CDR3 loop: CASSNPGQGPYGYTF. In DNA, the CDR3 is TGTGCCAGCAGTAACCCGGGACAGGGGCCGTATGGCTACACCTTC.

This sequence joins TRBV19 and TRBJ1-1; D might be TRBD1 (6 bases). The CDR3 has 13 residues. Germline V gives CDR1 LNHDA, CDR2 SQIVND (reference sequence). V was clipped by 5 bases and J by 4 bases, with 11 bases between them. In nucleotides, the CDR3 is TGTGCCAGTAGTCAACAGGGTTCCACTGAAGCTTTCTTT. Its protein is CASSQQGSTEAFF. Filled out from reference TRBV19 and TRBJ1-1, the complete variable domain reads DGGITQSPKYLFRKEGQNVTLSCEQNLNHDAMYWYRQDPGQGLRLIYYSQIVNDFQKGDIAEGYSVSREKKESFPLTVTSAQKNPTAFYLCASSQQGSTEAFFGQGTRLTVV.

The V and J genes are TRBV28 and TRBJ1-1; possibly TRBD1 for D (5 bases). V shed 7 bases and J shed 0 bases, with 21 bases lying between them. CDR3 length: 17 amino acids. CDR1 MDHEN and CDR2 SYDVKM come from the germline V gene. The CDR3 DNA sequence: TGTGCCAGCATCTCGCCCCCCCAGCGGGGGATGAACACTGAAGCTTTCTTT. As protein: CASISPPQRGMNTEAFF.

V and J are TRBV15 and TRBJ2-3; tentative D call: TRBD2 (6 bases). Per germline, CDR1 LNHNV and CDR2 YYDKDF (reference sequence). This CDR3 spans 14 amino acids. The ends were cut back, 9 bases at V and 2 bases at J, with 15 bases in the middle. For the CDR3, the DNA is TGTGCCACGAGAGAGGACTATAACACAGATACGCAGTATTTT. Translation: CATREDYNTDTQYF. Full variable domain (outside the CDR3, taken from reference TRBV15 and TRBJ2-3): DAMVIQNPRYQVTQFGKPVTLSCSQTLNHNVMYWYQQKSSQAPKLLFHYYDKDFNNEADTPDNFQSRRPNTSFCFLDIRSPGLGDTAMYLCATREDYNTDTQYFGPGTRLTVL.

The J gene is TRBJ1-5, the V gene TRBV10-2; 7 bases map to TRBD1. Germline V gene lookup returns CDR1 WSHSY and CDR2 SAAADI. This CDR3 contains 15 residues. J was trimmed by 4 bases and V by 6 bases; bases with no gene match: 9. The CDR3 sequence is CASSSLGTENQPQHF. CDR3 in DNA: TGCGCCAGCAGCTCCTTAGGGACAGAGAATCAGCCCCAGCATTTT.

This clone was found many times. V is TRBV25-1 and J is TRBJ2-3; D is uncertain. CDR1 is MGHDK, CDR2 SYGVNS, per germline. The CDR3 loop spans 14 amino acids. V was pared by 1 base and J by 2 bases, with 7 bases between. In DNA form, the CDR3 reads TGTGCCAGCAGTGAATGGAGAGACACAGATACGCAGTATTTT. Its protein product is CASSEWRDTDTQYF.

This chain links TRBV4-1 with TRBJ1-6, with 9 bases identical to TRBD1. Germline CDR1 reads MGHRA; CDR2 reads YSYEKL. The CDR3 contains 16 residues. J lost 5 bases, V lost 5 bases, and 7 bases had no gene match. The CDR3 spells CASSWDREGDNSPLHF. CDR3 DNA sequence: TGCGCCAGCAGCTGGGACAGGGAGGGAGATAATTCACCCCTCCACTTT.

The genes are TRBV9 and TRBJ2-1, with 11 bases matching TRBD2. Germline-derived CDR1 and CDR2 are SGDLS and YYNGEE. V lost 0 bases and J lost 1; bases outside the gene matches: 15. CDR3 size: 21 residues. CDR3 loop: CASSVGLAIAGGPRSYNEQFF. The CDR3 nucleotides read TGTGCCAGCAGCGTAGGTCTCGCGATAGCGGGAGGGCCAAGGTCCTACAATGAGCAGTTCTTC.

The V call is TRBV6-5, the J call TRBJ1-1; 8 bases map to TRBD1. The CDR3 length is 13 residues. Germline V gene data show CDR1 as MNHEY and CDR2 as SVGAGI. J gave up 11 bases and V 7 bases, and 12 bases lay outside the gene matches. CDR3 amino acids: CASTGTGRNGAFF. The CDR3 bases are TGTGCCAGCACCGGGACAGGCCGAAACGGTGCTTTCTTT.

The chain combines TRBV15 with TRBJ2-1; D is undetermined. Per germline, CDR1 LNHNV and CDR2 YYDKDF (reference sequence). The length of the CDR3 is 15 residues. Trimming removed 0 bases from V and 8 bases from J, with 14 bases in between. CDR3 DNA sequence: TGTGCCACCAGCAGAGATTCCAGCGCCGCGGATGAGCAGTTCTTC. Its translation is CATSRDSSAADEQFF.

This clone was picked up a small number of times. The chain couples TRBV7-6 to TRBJ2-7; TRBD2 matches at 7 bases. The CDR3 covers 15 residues. Looked up from germline, CDR1 is SGHVS and CDR2 is FNYEAQ. V shed 5 bases, J shed 3 bases, and the junction held 10 bases outside the gene matches. Here the CDR3 reads CASSPGGEGLYEQYF. The CDR3 DNA sequence: TGTGCCAGCAGCCCCGGAGGGGAGGGTCTCTACGAGCAGTACTTC.

This clone was seen only a few times. CDR3 residues: CASSEVAGLGGGYTF. The CDR3 DNA follows: TGCGCCAGCAGTGAGGTCGCAGGGTTGGGGGGAGGCTACACCTTC. V usage is TRBV10-2 and J usage is TRBJ1-2; a weak D match, TRBD1 (5 bases). The CDR3 is 15 amino acids. CDR1 WSHSY and CDR2 SAAADI come from the germline V gene. V dropped 2 bases and J dropped 8 bases, with 18 bases sitting between them.

This clone was counted a single time. The V gene is TRBV5-1, the J gene TRBJ1-6; TRBD1 might be the D (6 bases). The V end lost 4 bases, the J end lost 5 bases, and 16 bases lay between the germline ends. This CDR3 contains 16 residues. Germline V CDR1 and CDR2: SGHRS, YFSETQ. CDR3 sequence reads: CASSPSPDRDNSPLHF. In nucleotides, the CDR3 is TGCGCCAGCAGCCCCTCCCCGGACAGAGATAATTCACCCCTCCACTTT.

V usage is TRBV25-1 and J usage is TRBJ1-1; D is perhaps TRBD1 (6 bases). The CDR3 consists of 15 residues. Germline CDR1 reads MGHDK; CDR2 reads SYGVNS. The V end lost 6 bases, the J end lost 5 bases, and 19 bases lay between the germline ends. CDR3 in amino acids: CASRGTRDKGTEAFF. Here the CDR3 DNA reads TGTGCCAGCAGGGGTACCCGGGACAAGGGGACTGAAGCTTTCTTT.

The table lists this clone with many counts. The chain carries TRBV7-9 and TRBJ2-1; 13 bases line up with TRBD2. CDR1 and CDR2 from the germline V gene are SEHNR and FQNEAQ (reference sequence). The CDR3 length is 15 residues. V shed 5 bases, J shed 13 bases, and the junction held 11 bases outside the gene matches. CDR3 sequence: CASSAPGLAGWYQFF. The DNA of the CDR3 is TGTGCCAGCAGCGCGCCGGGACTAGCGGGATGGTATCAGTTCTTC.

The chain joins TRBV24-1 to TRBJ2-2; TRBD1 matches 7 bases. This CDR3 comprises 16 residues. Germline V lookup: CDR1 KGHDR, CDR2 SFDVKD. J gave up 3 bases and V 4 bases, and 7 bases lay outside the gene matches. In DNA form, the CDR3 reads TGTGCCACCAGTGAAACCGACAGGGTCGACACCGGGGAGCTGTTTTTT. Amino acids: CATSETDRVDTGELFF.

There are a few counts of this clone. CDR3 bases: TGTGCCAGCTCACCAATATCCTGGACAGGGACCACCGGGGAGCTGTTTTTT. Encoded protein: CASSPISWTGTTGELFF. The chain is built from TRBV18 and TRBJ2-2, with 8 bases identical to TRBD1. The CDR3 sequence is 17 residues long. V lost 2 bases to trimming and J lost 4 bases; unmatched junction nucleotides: 9. Germline V lookup: CDR1 KGHSH, CDR2 LQKENI.

The V call is TRBV29-1, the J call TRBJ1-5; 8 bases are a match to TRBD1. J gave up 5 bases and V 8 bases, and 8 bases lay outside the gene matches. The CDR3 consists of 13 residues. From germline, CDR1 is SQVTM and CDR2 ANQGSEA. DNA of the CDR3: TGCAGCTTCACCGGGACAGGCGATCAGCCCCAGCATTTT. It specifies CSFTGTGDQPQHF.

This clone was counted only a few times. CDR3 bases: TGCAGCGTTGCCTCCGGGACTATCTATGGCTACACCTTC. Translating gives CSVASGTIYGYTF. The chain recombines TRBV29-1 with TRBJ1-2, with D perhaps matching TRBD1 (5 bases). Deletions cut 4 bases from V and 4 bases from J, with 13 bases between. The CDR3 consists of 13 residues. Germline V lookup: CDR1 SQVTM, CDR2 ANQGSEA.

This clone showed up just a few times. The chain couples TRBV7-2 to TRBJ2-3; D is ambiguous. The V gene lost 5 bases and the J gene lost 8 bases, with 11 bases spanning the gap. Germline V gene data show CDR1 as SGHTA and CDR2 as FQGNSA. The CDR3 contains 12 residues. CDR3 nucleotides: TGTGCCAGCAGCCTGTGGGCTACTACGCAGTATTTT. The encoded protein is CASSLWATTQYF.

This chain joins TRBV28 and TRBJ1-1; TRBD1 might be the D (5 bases). Trimming stripped 3 bases from V and 0 bases from J, with 17 bases between. This CDR3 is 17 amino acids long. Germline V CDR1 and CDR2: MDHEN, SYDVKM. CDR3 amino acids: CASSLLGTWNMNTEAFF. The CDR3 DNA reads as TGTGCCAGCAGTTTGTTGGGGACTTGGAATATGAACACTGAAGCTTTCTTT.

This chain connects TRBV10-3 to TRBJ2-4; D call uncertain. This CDR3 has 13 amino acids. V was pared by 2 bases and J by 10 bases, with 12 bases between. Germline loops: CDR1 ENHRY, CDR2 SYGVKD. The CDR3 bases are TGTGCCATCAGTGAGGGGCCTAATGGGATTCAGTACTTC. It codes for CAISEGPNGIQYF.

This clone occurred once. The rearrangement joins TRBV18 to TRBJ2-1; 11 nucleotides match TRBD2. The CDR3 covers 15 residues. The germline V gene encodes CDR1 KGHSH and CDR2 LQKENI. Trimming at V came to 8 bases and at J to 4 bases, leaving 7 bases not matched to a gene. The CDR3 region has the DNA TGTGCCAGCGCCTCACTAGCGGGAGAATACAATGAGCAGTTCTTC. It specifies CASASLAGEYNEQFF. Based on the CDR3 plus reference TRBV18 and TRBJ2-1, the full variable domain is NAGVMQNPRHLVRRRGQEARLRCSPMKGHSHVYWYRQLPEEGLKFMVYLQKENIIDESGMPKERFSAEFPKEGPSILRIQQVVRGDSAAYFCASASLAGEYNEQFFGPGTRLTVL.

The V gene is TRBV9, the J gene TRBJ2-1; 8 bases match TRBD2. The CDR3 sequence is 18 residues long. CDR1 and CDR2 (germline): SGDLS, YYNGEE. The V segment lost 6 bases and the J segment 7 bases; nucleotides outside the gene matches: 21. The CDR3: CASTRLGSSGSSVNEQFF. DNA of the CDR3: TGTGCCAGCACGAGGTTGGGGTCCAGCGGGAGTTCTGTGAATGAGCAGTTCTTC. Full variable domain (remainder filled in from reference TRBV9 and TRBJ2-1): DSGVTQTPKHLITATGQRVTLRCSPRSGDLSVYWYQQSLDQGLQFLIQYYNGEERAKGNILERFSAQQFPDLHSELNLSSLELGDSALYFCASTRLGSSGSSVNEQFFGPGTRLTVL.

The CDR3 DNA is TGTGCCAGTCATCAACAGGGGGACAATTCACCCCTCCACTTT. Translation gives CASHQQGDNSPLHF. The chain links TRBV3-1 (or the pseudogene TRBV3-2) to TRBJ1-6; 8 nucleotides match TRBD1. V gave up 9 bases and J gave up 7 bases; unmatched junction bases: 8. Per germline, CDR1 LGHDT and CDR2 YNNKEL (reference sequence). This CDR3 is built from 14 residues.

The V gene is TRBV12-3 or TRBV12-4, the J gene TRBJ1-1; 10 bases align to TRBD1. The V gene end was trimmed by 6 bases and the J gene end by 10 bases; junction bases not matched to a gene: 8. The CDR3 has 13 residues. CDR3 protein: CASSPRTGGVAFF. As DNA, the CDR3 is TGTGCCAGCAGCCCTAGGACAGGGGGGGTAGCTTTCTTT.

The chain combines TRBV4-1 with TRBJ2-7; no firm D call. This CDR3 contains 13 residues. V lost 3 bases and J lost 7, with 13 bases in between. Germline CDR1 reads MGHRA; CDR2 reads YSYEKL. The CDR3 protein is CASSHQASREQYF. In DNA form, the CDR3 reads TGCGCCAGCAGCCATCAGGCCTCAAGGGAGCAGTACTTC.

The chain combines TRBV19 with TRBJ1-1, with D maybe TRBD1 (6 bases). Germline V CDR1 and CDR2: LNHDA, SQIVND (reference sequence). This CDR3 has 14 residues. V lost 4 bases and J lost 1, with 10 bases in between. The CDR3 nucleotides are TGTGCCAGTAGTACTCAGGGGCGGAACACTGAAGCTTTCTTT. Translation gives CASSTQGRNTEAFF.

The V gene is TRBV6-5, the J gene TRBJ1-5, with D uncertain. V dropped 5 bases and J dropped 8 bases, with 19 bases sitting between them. The CDR3 extends over 15 amino acids. In germline, CDR1 is MNHEY, CDR2 SVGAGI. The CDR3 is CASSPRQGRIKPQHF. In nucleotides, the CDR3 is TGTGCCAGCAGTCCCCGGCAAGGGAGAATCAAGCCCCAGCATTTT.

This chain connects TRBV18 to TRBJ1-2; the match to TRBD1 covers 8 bases. V dropped 2 bases and J dropped 2; count of bases not matched to a gene: 10. CDR1 and CDR2 (germline): KGHSH, LQKENI. The CDR3 has 17 amino acids. Written as DNA, the CDR3 is TGTGCCAGCTCACCAGCTCTAGACAGGGGAAGGAACTATGGCTACACCTTC. As protein: CASSPALDRGRNYGYTF.